Each of the 32 T cell receptor beta chains below was sequenced from the same sample in a study of beta chain features in type 1 diabetes. The investigators reverse transcribed all of the isolated RNA, so they sequenced expressed TCRB transcripts. Produced via immunoSEQ multiplex PCR; TCRdb's table is partial and in-frame only. The sample includes around 190,000 clones, roughly an eighth of them seen just once. Sample: central memory CD4+ T cells from blood. These receptors originate from a young woman in good health.

This clone came up a few times. The CDR3 spells CSVNKGGHEQYF. The CDR3 DNA sequence: TGCAGCGTCAACAAAGGGGGCCACGAGCAGTACTTC. The gene calls are TRBV29-1 and TRBJ2-7, with 7 positions matching TRBD1. This CDR3 is 12 amino acids long. Trimming removed 6 bases from V and 5 bases from J; junction bases left unmatched: 7. Germline V gene sequence: CDR1 SQVTM, CDR2 ANQGSEA.

The V gene is TRBV5-4, the J gene TRBJ2-5, with TRBD1 matching over 7 bases. The germline V gene encodes CDR1 SGHNT and CDR2 YYREEE (reference sequence). With 0 bases clipped from V and 3 bases from J, the junction kept 5 bases outside the gene matches. The CDR3 extends over 15 amino acids. The DNA for the CDR3 is TGTGCCAGCAGCTTGGCGGGCAGGGGGAAAGAGACCCAGTACTTC. Its translation: CASSLAGRGKETQYF.

This chain connects TRBV9 to TRBJ2-4; D possibly corresponds to TRBD2 (5 bases). V lost 0 bases to trimming and J lost 6 bases, with 16 bases between them. The CDR3 has 16 residues. In germline, CDR1 is SGDLS, CDR2 YYNGEE. The CDR3 DNA sequence: TGTGCCAGCAGCGTAGCTCCAGGATCGAGCGGAAACATTCAGTACTTC. Its protein product is CASSVAPGSSGNIQYF.

The V and J genes are TRBV19 and TRBJ2-7; 9 bases align to TRBD1. The CDR3 spans 14 residues. Germline CDR1 and CDR2: LNHDA and SQIVND (reference sequence). The J segment lost 3 bases and the V segment lost 7 bases, leaving 7 bases of the junction unmatched. CDR3 sequence: CASKSGQGYYEQYF. The CDR3 DNA follows: TGTGCCAGTAAATCGGGACAGGGATACTACGAGCAGTACTTC.

V usage is TRBV19 and J usage is TRBJ2-1, with TRBD2 identical over 12 bases. The CDR3 spans 16 residues. Trimming at V came to 6 bases and at J to 8 bases, leaving 11 bases not matched to a gene. CDR1 is LNHDA, CDR2 SQIVND, per germline (reference sequence). This CDR3 is CASRTAGTSGRYEQFF. In nucleotides, the CDR3 is TGTGCCAGTAGGACCGCCGGGACTAGCGGGCGCTATGAGCAGTTCTTC.

This clone showed up just a few times. The rearrangement uses TRBV10-3 and TRBJ2-3; D is perhaps TRBD1 (6 bases). In germline, CDR1 is ENHRY, CDR2 SYGVKD. This CDR3 spans 13 amino acids. This chain's CDR3 is CTTKRQATDTQYF. The CDR3 DNA reads as TGTACCACTAAGAGACAGGCTACAGATACGCAGTATTTT.

CDR3 in DNA: TGTGCCAGCAGCTTAGGAATAGGGACTAGCGGGAGTTGGGTCAATGAGCAGTTCTTC. Its translation: CASSLGIGTSGSWVNEQFF. V usage is TRBV7-8 and J usage is TRBJ2-1; 14 positions match TRBD2. This CDR3 region has 19 residues. The junction had 11 bases not matched to a gene; V was cut back by 1 base and J by 6 bases. The germline V gene has CDR1 SGHVS and CDR2 FQNEAQ.

The chain carries TRBV7-2 and TRBJ2-5, with 12 nucleotides matching TRBD2. With 4 bases clipped from V and 1 base from J, the junction kept 7 bases outside the gene matches. This CDR3 comprises 17 residues. CDR1 and CDR2 from the germline V gene are SGHTA and FQGNSA. The CDR3 DNA reads TGTGCCAGCAGCTGGAGGCCGGGACTAGCGGGCCAAGAGACCCAGTACTTC. Translation gives CASSWRPGLAGQETQYF. Based on the CDR3 plus reference TRBV7-2 and TRBJ2-5, the full variable domain is GAGVSQSPSNKVTEKGKDVELRCDPISGHTALYWYRQSLGQGLEFLIYFQGNSAPDKSGLPSDRFSAERTGGSVSTLTIQRTQQEDSAVYLCASSWRPGLAGQETQYFGPGTRLLVL.

The V gene is TRBV5-6, the J gene TRBJ1-2; D is unclear. Trimming removed 3 bases at V and 4 bases at J, with 7 bases between. Germline CDR1 and CDR2: SGHDT and YYEEEE. The CDR3 spans 12 residues. The CDR3 protein is CASSSESYGYTF. CDR3 in DNA: TGTGCCAGCAGCTCCGAGAGCTATGGCTACACCTTC.

This clone has at least ten counts. The rearrangement links TRBV7-9 to TRBJ2-7; D may be TRBD1 (6 bases). Trimming shortened V by 4 bases and J by 2 bases, and 12 bases separated the two germline ends. Germline loops: CDR1 SEHNR, CDR2 FQNEAQ (reference sequence). The length of the CDR3 is 14 residues. The CDR3 DNA sequence: TGTGCCAGCAGCTCTTCGGGACACACCTACGAGCAGTACTTC. This gives the protein CASSSSGHTYEQYF.

In this sample, this clone turned up a few times. The chain links TRBV6-1 to TRBJ2-1; weak D call: TRBD2 (5 bases). CDR1 and CDR2 from the germline V gene are MNHNS and SASEGT. Trimming stripped 1 base from V and 6 bases from J, with 13 bases between. The CDR3 spans 15 residues. As DNA, the CDR3 is TGTGCCAGCAGTGAAGTAGCGCCGAGCCTCAATGAGCAGTTCTTC. Its translation is CASSEVAPSLNEQFF.

This clone was observed a few times. This rearrangement joins TRBV6-1 to TRBJ1-5; 8 bases agree with TRBD1. This CDR3 comprises 14 residues. J lost 7 bases, V lost 4 bases, and 6 bases had no gene match. The germline V gene encodes CDR1 MNHNS and CDR2 SASEGT. As DNA, the CDR3 is TGTGCCAGCAGTGGCTCAGGGGGCCGACAGCCCCAGCATTTT. This sequence encodes CASSGSGGRQPQHF.

This clone turned up a few times. The chain joins TRBV30 to TRBJ1-5, with 9 nucleotides matching TRBD1. J gave up 9 bases and V 3 bases, and 12 bases lay outside the gene matches. The germline V gene has CDR1 GTSNPN and CDR2 SVGIG (reference sequence). CDR3 length: 15 residues. CDR3 in DNA: TGTGCCTGGAGCCTAAGTGGGACAGGGCAGCGGCCCCAGCATTTT. Translated: CAWSLSGTGQRPQHF.

In this sample, this clone turned up a few times. The V call is TRBV13, the J call TRBJ2-3; 7 bases map to TRBD2. The V gene's germline CDR1 is PRHDT and CDR2 FYEKMQ (reference sequence). The J segment lost 4 bases and the V segment lost 8 bases, leaving 6 bases of the junction unmatched. The CDR3 extends over 13 amino acids. Here the CDR3 DNA reads TGTGCCAGCCGGGCGGGAGACCCAGATACGCAGTATTTT. This translates into CASRAGDPDTQYF.

This clone turned up a few times. This sequence joins TRBV28 and TRBJ2-2; 8 bases are shared with TRBD1. The CDR3 has 14 residues. V trimming: 6 bases; J trimming: 1 base; junction bases outside the gene matches: 1. CDR1 is MDHEN and CDR2 is SYDVKM in the germline V gene. The CDR3 sequence is CASRGTGNTGELFF. CDR3 bases: TGTGCCAGCAGGGGGACAGGGAACACCGGGGAGCTGTTTTTT. The whole variable domain, filled in from reference TRBV28 and TRBJ2-2, reads DVKVTQSSRYLVKRTGEKVFLECVQDMDHENMFWYRQDPGLGLRLIYFSYDVKMKEKGDIPEGYSVSREKKERFSLILESASTNQTSMYLCASRGTGNTGELFFGEGSRLTVL.

This clone was found a few times. The rearrangement uses TRBV5-1 and TRBJ2-5, with 8 bases identical to TRBD1. Germline values: CDR1 SGHRS, CDR2 YFSETQ. The CDR3 is 14 residues long. Unmatched junction bases numbered 4, after V lost 4 bases and J lost 2 bases. The CDR3 bases are TGCGCCAGCAGCAGGGGGACAGGACAAGAGACCCAGTACTTC. The encoded protein is CASSRGTGQETQYF.

V and J are TRBV30 and TRBJ2-5, with TRBD2 identical over 9 bases. The CDR3 is made up of 13 amino acids. V was clipped by 8 bases and J by 9 bases; unmatched bases: 13. Per germline, CDR1 GTSNPN and CDR2 SVGIG (reference sequence). The CDR3 sequence: CAGVPSGAGSQYF. CDR3 nucleotide sequence: TGTGCCGGTGTCCCTAGCGGGGCCGGGTCCCAGTACTTC.

The sample holds one count of this clone. The chain uses TRBV27 and TRBJ1-3, with TRBD1 identical over 8 bases. The CDR3 runs to 14 residues. The germline V gene has CDR1 MNHEY and CDR2 SMNVEV (reference sequence). After removal of 6 bases from V and 0 bases from J, the junction contained 1 base not matched to a gene. CDR3: CASRGTGSGNTIYF. The CDR3 DNA follows: TGTGCCAGCAGAGGGACAGGCTCTGGAAACACCATATATTTT.

This clone was seen only a few times. At one of its ends the junction is not consistent with the germline gene, which may arise from a read error. The chain employs TRBV5-4 and TRBJ1-5; D is ambiguous. Germline CDR1 and CDR2: SGHNT and YYREEE (reference sequence). The CDR3 runs 13 residues. DNA of the CDR3: TGCGCCAGCAGCCCCGTGAGGGTACAGCCCCAGCATTTT. Its translation: CASSPVRVQPQHF.

This chain joins TRBV27 and TRBJ1-4; no reliable D call. CDR1 and CDR2 from the germline V gene are MNHEY and SMNVEV (reference sequence). The CDR3 runs 13 residues. Trimming removed 5 bases from V and 4 bases from J, with 8 bases in between. The chain's CDR3 is CASSVQFNEKLFF. CDR3 DNA sequence: TGTGCCAGCAGTGTACAGTTTAATGAAAAACTGTTTTTT.

This clone has only a few counts. The chain links TRBV27 to TRBJ1-5, with D maybe TRBD1 (5 bases). The CDR3 spans 15 residues. Germline-derived CDR1 and CDR2 are MNHEY and SMNVEV (reference sequence). V was pared by 5 bases and J by 3 bases, with 14 bases between. This chain's CDR3 is CASSPIGGDNQPQHF. CDR3 DNA: TGTGCCAGCAGTCCCATAGGAGGGGACAATCAGCCCCAGCATTTT.

This clone was seen a handful of times. The CDR3 loop reads CASSPRQGEDYGYTF. CDR3 sequence (DNA): TGTGCCAGCAGCCCCCGACAGGGGGAAGACTATGGCTACACCTTC. V and J are TRBV7-8 and TRBJ1-2, with TRBD1 matching 9 bases. The CDR3 sequence is 15 residues long. V shed 5 bases and J 3 bases; nucleotides not matched to a gene: 7. In germline, CDR1 is SGHVS, CDR2 FQNEAQ.

This clone has more than one count but fewer than ten. The identical CDR3 is also encoded by other nucleotide sequences in the sample. The V call is TRBV27, the J call TRBJ2-1; 7 bases are a match to TRBD2. The trim removed 4 bases at V and 1 base at J, leaving 1 base unmatched. The germline V gene encodes CDR1 MNHEY and CDR2 SMNVEV (reference sequence). This CDR3 is 14 amino acids long. The CDR3 nucleotides are TGTGCCAGCAGTTCTAGCGGATCCTACAATGAGCAGTTCTTC. This encodes CASSSSGSYNEQFF.

V gene TRBV10-2 combines with J gene TRBJ2-6; weak D call: TRBD1 (5 bases). Deletions cut 8 bases from V and 2 bases from J, with 13 bases between. Per the germline V gene, CDR1 is WSHSY and CDR2 is SAAADI. There are 15 residues in the CDR3. The CDR3 nucleotides are TGCGCCAGCGCAATACCAGGGCCTGGGGCCAACGTCCTGACTTTC. This codes for CASAIPGPGANVLTF.

This clone was seen a handful of times. The J gene is TRBJ2-1, the V gene TRBV28, with no clear D. Germline V CDR1 and CDR2: MDHEN, SYDVKM. The CDR3 loop spans 17 amino acids. Trimming shortened V by 6 bases and J by 9 bases, and 27 bases separated the two germline ends. The CDR3: CASSFPSTVHFTTEQFF. The DNA of the CDR3 is TGTGCCAGCAGCTTCCCCTCCACAGTCCATTTCACCACTGAGCAGTTCTTC.

This clone appeared a few times. The rearrangement uses TRBV18 and TRBJ1-2, with 8 bases lining up with TRBD1. Germline V CDR1 and CDR2: KGHSH, LQKENI. This CDR3 has 15 residues. V trimming: 4 bases; J trimming: 3 bases; junction bases outside the gene matches: 7. CDR3 nucleotide sequence: TGTGCCAGCTCACTCTGGACAGGGAGTGACTATGGCTACACCTTC. Encoded protein: CASSLWTGSDYGYTF.

As regards this clone: A junction boundary mismatches the germline segment, possibly from a read error. This sequence joins TRBV6-5 and TRBJ2-4; 8 bases line up with TRBD2. Germline CDR1 is MNHEY and CDR2 is SVGAGI. This CDR3 spans 15 amino acids. The CDR3 DNA reads as TGTGCCAGCAAGGGGGGAGCGGGAGCCGAAAACATTCAGTACTTC. This encodes CASKGGAGAENIQYF.

This clone was detected only a few times. This sequence joins TRBV7-3 and TRBJ2-5, with TRBD1 identical over 10 bases. The germline V gene has CDR1 SGHTA and CDR2 FQGTGA. CDR3 size: 14 residues. The V segment lost 5 bases and the J segment 4 bases; nucleotides outside the gene matches: 4. CDR3 nucleotide sequence: TGTGCCAGCAGCAAGACAGGGGGCTTAGAGACCCAGTACTTC. Protein product: CASSKTGGLETQYF.

The gene calls are TRBV9 and TRBJ2-1; 7 nucleotides align to TRBD2. CDR3 length equals 17 residues. J lost 0 bases, V lost 1 base, and 7 bases had no gene match. CDR1 is SGDLS and CDR2 is YYNGEE in the germline V gene. The DNA for the CDR3 is TGTGCCAGCAGCGTAAGGACTAGTACTTACTCCTACAATGAGCAGTTCTTC. Translation: CASSVRTSTYSYNEQFF. Drawing the rest from reference TRBV9 and TRBJ2-1, the complete variable domain is DSGVTQTPKHLITATGQRVTLRCSPRSGDLSVYWYQQSLDQGLQFLIQYYNGEERAKGNILERFSAQQFPDLHSELNLSSLELGDSALYFCASSVRTSTYSYNEQFFGPGTRLTVL.

This clone was observed a handful of times. The rearrangement uses TRBV30 and TRBJ2-3; 7 positions match TRBD2. The junction had 9 bases not matched to a gene; V was cut back by 5 bases and J by 4 bases. The CDR3 loop spans 14 amino acids. Germline-derived CDR1 and CDR2 are GTSNPN and SVGIG (reference sequence). The CDR3 region is CAWQVASGSDTQYF. CDR3 DNA: TGTGCCTGGCAAGTGGCTAGCGGCTCAGATACGCAGTATTTT.

CDR3 bases: TGTGCCAGCAGCTTAGGAAGTAGAACAGGGGGTCAGCCCCAGCATTTT. Translating it yields CASSLGSRTGGQPQHF. The chain recombines TRBV7-2 with TRBJ1-5, with TRBD1 matching over 8 bases. CDR1 SGHTA and CDR2 FQGNSA come from the germline V gene. CDR3 length: 16 amino acids. Losses at the gene ends were 1 base for V and 6 bases for J; bases not matched to a gene: 8.

This clone was observed a few times. The chain uses TRBV5-1 and TRBJ2-7, with D perhaps TRBD1 (7 bases). The germline V and J ends were trimmed by 0 bases and 7 bases, with 20 bases remaining between them. CDR3 length: 16 residues. Germline CDR1 SGHRS, CDR2 YFSETQ. This CDR3 is CASSLDFRQGGAEQYF. The CDR3 bases are TGCGCCAGCAGCTTGGATTTTAGACAGGGAGGCGCGGAGCAGTACTTC.